The 26 T cell receptor beta chains listed next were all sequenced from one sample in a study of T cell responses to AZD1222 COVID-19 vaccine. Profiled with immunoSEQ multiplex PCR; TCRdb holds only in-frame clones, not every one. The data show about 180,000 clones, about 92% seen once. Sequences were derived from peripheral blood, sampled on day 0 of AZD1222 vaccination. All receptors derive from an adult in good health.

This clone was counted once. The rearrangement joins TRBV7-9 to TRBJ2-7, with TRBD1 matching over 7 bases. J was trimmed by 2 bases and V by 7 bases; bases with no gene match: 5. The CDR3 loop spans 13 amino acids. Germline assignment: CDR1 SEHNR and CDR2 FQNEAQ (reference sequence). The CDR3 loop is CASNLQGAYEQYF. CDR3 coding DNA: TGTGCCAGCAACCTCCAGGGGGCCTACGAGCAGTACTTC. Based on the CDR3 plus reference TRBV7-9 and TRBJ2-7, the full variable domain is DTGVSQNPRHKITKRGQNVTFRCDPISEHNRLYWYRQTLGQGPEFLTYFQNEAQLEKSRLLSDRFSAERPKGSFSTLEIQRTEQGDSAMYLCASNLQGAYEQYFGPGTRLTVT.

The rearrangement links TRBV27 to TRBJ2-1, with 7 bases matching TRBD2. CDR1 MNHEY and CDR2 SMNVEV come from the germline V gene (reference sequence). With V trimmed by 0 bases and J by 9 bases, 8 bases remained unmatched. CDR3 length: 15 residues. The CDR3 loop is CASSLSKGLVGEQFF. For the CDR3, the DNA is TGTGCCAGCAGTTTATCCAAAGGACTAGTTGGTGAGCAGTTCTTC.

The chain carries TRBV21-1 and TRBJ2-2; the D call TRBD2 from the table was never checked on the DNA. TRBV21-1 is a pseudogene locus. The CDR3 loop spans 18 amino acids. CDR3 loop: CASSKDGEVIPNTGELFF. DNA for the CDR3: TGTGCCAGCAGCAAAGATGGGGAGGTCATCCCGAACACCGGGGAGCTGTTTTTT.

This rearrangement joins TRBV6-6 to TRBJ2-5; TRBD2 aligns across 8 bases. The CDR3 totals 15 residues. Trimming took 2 bases from V and 1 from J; bases not matched to a gene: 3. In germline, CDR1 is MNHNY, CDR2 SVGAGI (reference sequence). CDR3 residues: CASSYASGPQETQYF. In DNA form, the CDR3 reads TGTGCCAGCAGTTACGCTAGCGGGCCCCAAGAGACCCAGTACTTC.

This clone was found once. The chain combines TRBV7-9 with TRBJ1-2, with a possible D match to TRBD1 (5 bases). The CDR3 loop spans 15 amino acids. Trimming removed 0 bases from V and 5 bases from J, with 13 bases in between. Germline values: CDR1 SEHNR, CDR2 FQNEAQ (reference sequence). The DNA of the CDR3 is TGTGCCAGCAGCTTAGCGGAGGGGTCAATTTATGGCTACACCTTC. Translating it yields CASSLAEGSIYGYTF.

The chain uses TRBV24-1 and TRBJ2-5, with a possible D match to TRBD2 (5 bases). CDR3 size: 15 residues. The V and J ends lost 6 bases and 2 bases respectively, with 15 bases between them. Germline CDR1 reads KGHDR; CDR2 reads SFDVKD. The CDR3 DNA reads as TGTGCCACCAGTCCGGGATGGGAGTATCAAGAGACCCAGTACTTC. Translating it yields CATSPGWEYQETQYF.

The rearrangement uses TRBV20-1 and TRBJ2-7; weak D call: TRBD2 (6 bases). The CDR3 runs to 11 residues. The germline V gene has CDR1 DFQATT and CDR2 SNEGSKA (reference sequence). The V end lost 6 bases, the J end lost 5 bases, and 11 bases lay between the germline ends. CDR3 sequence: CSARGNHEQYF. CDR3 nucleotide sequence: TGCAGTGCCCGGGGGAACCACGAGCAGTACTTC.

The V and J genes are TRBV5-1 and TRBJ1-1; unclear D gene. V gave up 2 bases and J gave up 0 bases, with 11 bases separating them. Looked up from germline, CDR1 is SGHRS and CDR2 is YFSETQ. This CDR3 is 15 amino acids long. The chain's CDR3 is CASSFESNMNTEAFF. For the CDR3, the DNA is TGCGCCAGCAGCTTCGAGTCAAACATGAACACTGAAGCTTTCTTT.

The chain combines TRBV6-2 or TRBV6-3 with TRBJ2-3; the match to TRBD2 covers 11 bases. This CDR3 has 18 amino acids. Germline CDR1 reads MNHEY; CDR2 reads SVGEGT. The J segment lost 6 bases and the V segment lost 6 bases, leaving 17 bases of the junction unmatched. CDR3 coding DNA: TGTGCCAGCAGCCCTCATGGGCTACTAGCGGGAGTGGAGGATACGCAGTATTTT. Translation: CASSPHGLLAGVEDTQYF.

V usage is TRBV19 and J usage is TRBJ1-1; weak D call: TRBD1 (6 bases). Germline lookup yields CDR1 LNHDA and CDR2 SQIVND (reference sequence). Trimming pared 4 bases from V and 0 bases from J, leaving 9 bases between. There are 14 residues in the CDR3. The CDR3 DNA reads TGTGCCAGTAGTAAGACAGGAATGAACACTGAAGCTTTCTTT. This encodes CASSKTGMNTEAFF.

The V gene is TRBV6-7, the J gene TRBJ1-1, with a possible D match to TRBD1 (6 bases). TRBV6-7 is known as an ORF, though its function is uncertain. CDR3 size: 16 residues. V was cut by 1 base and J by 0 bases, with 12 bases left in between. The chain's CDR3 is CASSYLLTGLNTEAFF. The CDR3 DNA follows: TGTGCCAGCAGTTACTTATTGACAGGTCTGAACACTGAAGCTTTCTTT.

This chain connects TRBV3-1 (or the pseudogene TRBV3-2) to TRBJ2-1; unclear D gene. The CDR3 is made up of 13 amino acids. V gave up 3 bases and J gave up 4 bases, with 7 bases separating them. The V gene's germline CDR1 is LGHDT and CDR2 YNNKEL (reference sequence). CDR3 residues: CASSQFSYNEQFF. CDR3 in DNA: TGTGCCAGCAGCCAGTTCTCATACAATGAGCAGTTCTTC.

The V gene is TRBV15, the J gene TRBJ1-2, with a weak D call TRBD1 (6 bases). Trimming took off 5 bases at V and 6 bases at J, with 19 bases between the two ends. Germline V gene sequence: CDR1 LNHNV, CDR2 YYDKDF (reference sequence). The CDR3 is 15 residues long. CDR3 sequence reads: CATSGNPGHGDGYTF. CDR3 nucleotides: TGTGCCACCAGCGGGAACCCGGGACACGGGGATGGCTACACCTTC.

The chain carries TRBV19 and TRBJ2-3; the D is unclear. Germline CDR1 reads LNHDA; CDR2 reads SQIVND (reference sequence). The length of the CDR3 is 13 residues. Trimming removed 7 bases at V and 0 bases at J, with 8 bases between. CDR3 in amino acids: CASMDRSTDTQYF. The CDR3 coding sequence is TGTGCCAGTATGGACCGTAGCACAGATACGCAGTATTTT.

The rearrangement uses TRBV7-2 and TRBJ1-1; maybe TRBD1 (6 bases). Germline V gene sequence: CDR1 SGHTA, CDR2 FQGNSA. This CDR3 has 14 amino acids. V lost 2 bases to trimming and J lost 7 bases, with 14 bases between them. The CDR3 DNA follows: TGTGCCAGCAGCTTATTACCAGGGGCAAGTGAAGCTTTCTTT. It yields the protein CASSLLPGASEAFF.

V and J are TRBV23-1 and TRBJ2-4; 10 bases align to TRBD2. TRBV23-1 is annotated as an ORF whose role is uncertain. The CDR3 has 12 amino acids. Losses at the gene ends were 11 bases for V and 8 bases for J; bases not matched to a gene: 6. The CDR3 DNA follows: TGCGCCCAGCGGGGGGGGGAACACATTCAGTACTTC. Residues: CAQRGGEHIQYF.

The genes are TRBV6-5 and TRBJ1-2, with TRBD1 as a possible D gene (5 bases). Germline V gene lookup returns CDR1 MNHEY and CDR2 SVGAGI. CDR3 size: 15 residues. V was pared by 6 bases and J by 8 bases, with 22 bases between. CDR3: CASSRTSTAFKGYTF. The CDR3 DNA sequence: TGTGCCAGCAGCCGGACCTCGACAGCCTTTAAGGGCTACACCTTC.

The V call is TRBV11-2, the J call TRBJ2-5; TRBD1 matches 8 bases. Germline V CDR1 and CDR2: SGHAT, FQNNGV. This CDR3 contains 17 residues. V gave up 5 bases and J gave up 5 bases; unmatched junction bases: 16. CDR3 region: CASSPTDRGAWRETQYF. The CDR3 bases are TGTGCCAGCAGCCCTACCGACAGGGGCGCTTGGCGGGAGACCCAGTACTTC.

This clone was found once. The chain uses TRBV19 and TRBJ2-1; D is possibly TRBD2 (5 bases). There are 16 residues in the CDR3. Per germline, CDR1 LNHDA and CDR2 SQIVND (reference sequence). Trimming removed 3 bases from V and 0 bases from J, with 12 bases in between. The CDR3 nucleotides read TGTGCCAGTAGTATTAGACGGGGAAGCTCCTACAATGAGCAGTTCTTC. This encodes CASSIRRGSSYNEQFF.

V usage is TRBV21-1 and J usage is TRBJ2-3; the table's TRBD1 call for D was not verified on the DNA. TRBV21-1 is tagged as a pseudogene. The CDR3 extends over 13 amino acids. For the CDR3, the DNA is TGTGCCAGCAGCAAAGTCAGGACAGATACGCAGTATTTT. Translated: CASSKVRTDTQYF.

The rearrangement links TRBV5-4 to TRBJ2-2, with 11 positions matching TRBD1. CDR3 length equals 16 residues. Germline lookup yields CDR1 SGHNT and CDR2 YYREEE (reference sequence). The ends lost 2 bases at V and 5 bases at J; junction bases unmatched: 5. CDR3 protein: CASSFRTGGLTGELFF. The CDR3 DNA reads TGTGCCAGCAGCTTTAGGACAGGGGGCCTAACCGGGGAGCTGTTTTTT.

The genes are TRBV9 and TRBJ1-4; weak D call: TRBD1 (5 bases). This CDR3 comprises 16 residues. Trimming pared 3 bases from V and 1 base from J, leaving 13 bases between. Germline CDR1 reads SGDLS; CDR2 reads YYNGEE. Here the CDR3 reads CASSALTGETNEKLFF. Written as DNA, the CDR3 is TGTGCCAGCAGCGCGCTTACAGGTGAAACTAATGAAAAACTGTTTTTT. Looking up the rest from reference TRBV9 and TRBJ1-4 gives the full variable domain: DSGVTQTPKHLITATGQRVTLRCSPRSGDLSVYWYQQSLDQGLQFLIQYYNGEERAKGNILERFSAQQFPDLHSELNLSSLELGDSALYFCASSALTGETNEKLFFGSGTQLSVL.

This clone appeared once. This chain connects TRBV28 to TRBJ1-5; perhaps TRBD1 as D (5 bases). V gave up 5 bases and J gave up 6 bases, with 17 bases separating them. The CDR3 spans 15 residues. Per germline, CDR1 MDHEN and CDR2 SYDVKM. The CDR3 nucleotides are TGTGCCAGCAGTCCCTTCCTAAGGGGAGGTCAGCCCCAGCATTTT. Translated: CASSPFLRGGQPQHF.

The rearrangement links TRBV20-1 to TRBJ2-2; the D is unclear. Trimming left V 3 bases short and J 4 bases short, with 9 bases between. Germline CDR1 DFQATT, CDR2 SNEGSKA (reference sequence). CDR3 length: 13 residues. The CDR3 region has the DNA TGCAGTGCTAGTGGGGTGATCACCGGGGAGCTGTTTTTT. It yields the protein CSASGVITGELFF.

Only one count was recorded for this clone. V and J are TRBV5-1 and TRBJ1-4; the D is unclear. Germline CDR1 is SGHRS and CDR2 is YFSETQ. The CDR3 has 17 amino acids. Trimming cost V 2 bases and J 2 bases, with 16 bases left between them. This chain's CDR3 is CASSFYPPDGTNEKLFF. As DNA, the CDR3 is TGCGCCAGCAGCTTTTACCCCCCGGACGGGACTAATGAAAAACTGTTTTTT. The full variable domain, with the rest looked up from reference TRBV5-1 and TRBJ1-4, is KAGVTQTPRYLIKTRGQQVTLSCSPISGHRSVSWYQQTPGQGLQFLFEYFSETQRNKGNFPGRFSGRQFSNSRSEMNVSTLELGDSALYLCASSFYPPDGTNEKLFFGSGTQLSVL.

The V call is TRBV28, the J call TRBJ1-2; D perhaps matches TRBD1 (6 bases). V lost 2 bases and J lost 4, with 8 bases in between. Germline CDR1 is MDHEN and CDR2 is SYDVKM. The CDR3 extends over 13 amino acids. The CDR3 sequence: CASSLGGAYGYTF. The CDR3 DNA sequence: TGTGCCAGCAGTTTAGGGGGCGCCTATGGCTACACCTTC.